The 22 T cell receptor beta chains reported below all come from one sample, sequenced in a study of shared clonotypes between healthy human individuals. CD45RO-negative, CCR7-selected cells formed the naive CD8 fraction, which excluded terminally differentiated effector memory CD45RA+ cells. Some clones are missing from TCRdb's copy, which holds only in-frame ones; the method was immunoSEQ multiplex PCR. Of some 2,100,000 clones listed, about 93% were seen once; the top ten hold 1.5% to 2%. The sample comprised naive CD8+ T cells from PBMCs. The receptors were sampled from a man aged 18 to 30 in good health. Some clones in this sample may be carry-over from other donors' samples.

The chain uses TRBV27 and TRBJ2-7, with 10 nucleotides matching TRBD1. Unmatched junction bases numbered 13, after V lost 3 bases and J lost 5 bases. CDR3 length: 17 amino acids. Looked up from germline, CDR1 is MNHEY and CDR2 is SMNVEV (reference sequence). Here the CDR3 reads CASSLGDGTGVPHEQYF. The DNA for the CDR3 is TGTGCCAGCAGTTTGGGGGACGGGACAGGGGTTCCCCACGAGCAGTACTTC.

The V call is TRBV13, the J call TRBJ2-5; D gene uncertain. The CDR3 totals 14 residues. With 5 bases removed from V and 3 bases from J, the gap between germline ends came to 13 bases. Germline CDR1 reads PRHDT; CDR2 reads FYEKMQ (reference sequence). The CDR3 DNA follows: TGTGCCAGCAGCCCCTCCTGGGCGGAAGAGACCCAGTACTTC. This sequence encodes CASSPSWAEETQYF.

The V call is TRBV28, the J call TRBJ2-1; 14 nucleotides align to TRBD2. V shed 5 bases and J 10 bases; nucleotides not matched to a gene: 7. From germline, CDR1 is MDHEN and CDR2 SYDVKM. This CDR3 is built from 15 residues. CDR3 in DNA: TGTGCCAGCAGTACCGGGACTAGCGGGAGTTGGGAGCAGTTCTTC. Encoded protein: CASSTGTSGSWEQFF.

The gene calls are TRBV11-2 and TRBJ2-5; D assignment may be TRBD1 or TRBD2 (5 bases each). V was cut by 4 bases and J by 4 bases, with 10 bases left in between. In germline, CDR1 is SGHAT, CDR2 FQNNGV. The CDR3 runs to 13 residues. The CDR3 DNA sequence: TGTGCCAGCAGCTCCGGGGCCCCAGAGACCCAGTACTTC. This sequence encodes CASSSGAPETQYF. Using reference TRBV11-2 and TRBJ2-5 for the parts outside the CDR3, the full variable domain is EAGVAQSPRYKIIEKRQSVAFWCNPISGHATLYWYQQILGQGPKLLIQFQNNGVVDDSQLPKDRFSAERLKGVDSTLKIQPAKLEDSAVYLCASSSGAPETQYFGPGTRLLVL.

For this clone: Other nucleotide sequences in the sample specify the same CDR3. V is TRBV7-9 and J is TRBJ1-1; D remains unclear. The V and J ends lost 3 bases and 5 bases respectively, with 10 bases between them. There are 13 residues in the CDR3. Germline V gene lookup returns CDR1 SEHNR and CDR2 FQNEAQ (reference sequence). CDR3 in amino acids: CASSFGRGTEAFF. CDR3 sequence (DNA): TGTGCCAGCAGCTTTGGGCGGGGTACTGAAGCTTTCTTT.

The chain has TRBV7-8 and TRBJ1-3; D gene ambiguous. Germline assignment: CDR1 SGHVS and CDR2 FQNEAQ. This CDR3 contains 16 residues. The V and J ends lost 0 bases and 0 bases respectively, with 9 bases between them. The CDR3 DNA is TGTGCCAGCAGCTTAGCGTCGGGCCTCTCTGGAAACACCATATATTTT. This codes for CASSLASGLSGNTIYF.

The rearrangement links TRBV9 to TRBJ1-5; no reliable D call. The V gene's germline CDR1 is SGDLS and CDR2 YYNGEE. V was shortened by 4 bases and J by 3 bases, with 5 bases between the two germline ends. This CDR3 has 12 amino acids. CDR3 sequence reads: CASSNTNQPQHF. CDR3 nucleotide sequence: TGTGCCAGCAGCAATACCAATCAGCCCCAGCATTTT.

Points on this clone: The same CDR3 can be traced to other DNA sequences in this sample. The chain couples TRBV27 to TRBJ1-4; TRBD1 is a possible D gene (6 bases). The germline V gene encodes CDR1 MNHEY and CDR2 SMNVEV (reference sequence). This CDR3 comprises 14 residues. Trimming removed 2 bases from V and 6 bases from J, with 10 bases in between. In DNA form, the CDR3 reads TGTGCCAGCAGTTTAATCGGGGGCTATGAAAAACTGTTTTTT. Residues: CASSLIGGYEKLFF.

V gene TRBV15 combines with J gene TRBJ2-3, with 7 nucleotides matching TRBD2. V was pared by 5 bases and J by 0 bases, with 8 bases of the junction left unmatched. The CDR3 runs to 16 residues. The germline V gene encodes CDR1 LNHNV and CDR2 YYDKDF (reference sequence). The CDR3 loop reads CATSFDGTKSTDTQYF. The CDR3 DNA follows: TGTGCCACCAGCTTCGATGGGACTAAGAGCACAGATACGCAGTATTTT.

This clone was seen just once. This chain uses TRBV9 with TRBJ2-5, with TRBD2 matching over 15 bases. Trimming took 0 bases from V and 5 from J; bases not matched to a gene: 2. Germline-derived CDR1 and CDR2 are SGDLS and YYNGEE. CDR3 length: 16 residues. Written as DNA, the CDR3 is TGTGCCAGCAGCGTAGTGGGGACTAGCGGGAGGGAGACCCAGTACTTC. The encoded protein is CASSVVGTSGRETQYF.

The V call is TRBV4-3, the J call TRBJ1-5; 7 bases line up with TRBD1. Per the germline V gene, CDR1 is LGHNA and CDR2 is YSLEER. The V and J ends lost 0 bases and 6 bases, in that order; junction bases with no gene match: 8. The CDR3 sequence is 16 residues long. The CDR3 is CASSQDRTGEVQPQHF. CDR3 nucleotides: TGCGCCAGCAGCCAAGATCGTACAGGGGAAGTTCAGCCCCAGCATTTT.

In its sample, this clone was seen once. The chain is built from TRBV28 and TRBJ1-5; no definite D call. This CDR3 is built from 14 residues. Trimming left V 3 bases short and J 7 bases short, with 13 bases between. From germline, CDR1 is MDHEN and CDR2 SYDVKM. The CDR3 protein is CASSFDVLGQPQHF. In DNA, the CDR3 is TGTGCCAGCAGTTTCGACGTTCTGGGGCAGCCCCAGCATTTT. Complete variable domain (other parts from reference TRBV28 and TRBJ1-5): DVKVTQSSRYLVKRTGEKVFLECVQDMDHENMFWYRQDPGLGLRLIYFSYDVKMKEKGDIPEGYSVSREKKERFSLILESASTNQTSMYLCASSFDVLGQPQHFGDGTRLSIL.

The CDR3 protein is CASSLEPPPGEQFF. As DNA, the CDR3 is TGTGCCAGCAGCTTAGAACCACCGCCAGGTGAGCAGTTCTTC. The V gene is TRBV11-3, the J gene TRBJ2-1, with D hard to call. The V and J ends lost 0 bases and 9 bases respectively, with 12 bases between them. The CDR3 loop spans 14 amino acids. From germline, CDR1 is SGHNT and CDR2 YENEEA.

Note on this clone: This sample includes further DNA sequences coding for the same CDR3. CDR3 nucleotide sequence: TGTGCCAGCAGTTTCTCCGGGGGCGCATACGAGCAGTACTTC. Translation gives CASSFSGGAYEQYF. The rearrangement links TRBV27 to TRBJ2-7, with D perhaps matching TRBD1 or TRBD2 (6 bases each). Trimming left V 3 bases short and J 4 bases short, with 13 bases between. The CDR3 runs 14 residues. Germline V gene sequence: CDR1 MNHEY, CDR2 SMNVEV (reference sequence).

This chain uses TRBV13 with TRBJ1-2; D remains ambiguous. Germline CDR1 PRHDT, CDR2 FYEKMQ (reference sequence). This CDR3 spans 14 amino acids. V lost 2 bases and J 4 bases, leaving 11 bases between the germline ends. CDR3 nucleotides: TGTGCCAGCAGCTTACGAGGTGTTGGCTATGGCTACACCTTC. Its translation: CASSLRGVGYGYTF.

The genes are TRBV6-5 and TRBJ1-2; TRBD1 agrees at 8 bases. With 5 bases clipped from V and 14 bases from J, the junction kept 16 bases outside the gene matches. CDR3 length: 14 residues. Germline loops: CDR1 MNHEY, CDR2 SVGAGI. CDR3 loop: CASSDWDRTMGETF. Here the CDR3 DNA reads TGTGCCAGCAGTGACTGGGACAGGACGATGGGGGAGACCTTC.

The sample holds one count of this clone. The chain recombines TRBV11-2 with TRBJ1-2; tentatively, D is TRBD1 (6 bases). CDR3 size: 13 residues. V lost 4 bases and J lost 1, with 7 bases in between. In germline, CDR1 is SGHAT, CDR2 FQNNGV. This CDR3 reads CASSYRDNYGYTF. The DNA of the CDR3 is TGTGCCAGCAGCTACAGGGATAACTATGGCTACACCTTC.

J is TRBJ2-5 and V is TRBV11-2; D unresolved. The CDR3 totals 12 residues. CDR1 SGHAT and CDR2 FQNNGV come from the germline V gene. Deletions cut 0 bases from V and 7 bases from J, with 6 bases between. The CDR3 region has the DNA TGTGCCAGCAGCTTAGAGGTCAGGACCCAGTACTTC. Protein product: CASSLEVRTQYF. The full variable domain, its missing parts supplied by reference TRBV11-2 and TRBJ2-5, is EAGVAQSPRYKIIEKRQSVAFWCNPISGHATLYWYQQILGQGPKLLIQFQNNGVVDDSQLPKDRFSAERLKGVDSTLKIQPAKLEDSAVYLCASSLEVRTQYFGPGTRLLVL.

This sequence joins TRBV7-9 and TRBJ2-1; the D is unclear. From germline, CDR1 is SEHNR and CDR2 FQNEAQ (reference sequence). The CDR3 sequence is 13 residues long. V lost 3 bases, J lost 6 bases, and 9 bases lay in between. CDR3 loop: CASSFKSANEQFF. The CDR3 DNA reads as TGTGCCAGCAGCTTCAAAAGCGCCAATGAGCAGTTCTTC.

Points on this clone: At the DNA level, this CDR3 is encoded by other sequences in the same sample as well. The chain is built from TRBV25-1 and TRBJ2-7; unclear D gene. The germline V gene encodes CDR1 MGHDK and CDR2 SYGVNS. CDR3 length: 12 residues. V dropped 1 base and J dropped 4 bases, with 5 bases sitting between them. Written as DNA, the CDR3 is TGTGCCAGCAGTGAATCCGGGTACGAGCAGTACTTC. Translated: CASSESGYEQYF.

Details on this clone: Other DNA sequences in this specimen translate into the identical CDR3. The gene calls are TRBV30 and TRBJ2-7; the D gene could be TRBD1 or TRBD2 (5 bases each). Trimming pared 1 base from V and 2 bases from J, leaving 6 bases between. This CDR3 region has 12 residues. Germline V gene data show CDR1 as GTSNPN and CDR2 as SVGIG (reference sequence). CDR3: CAWSGGTYEQYF. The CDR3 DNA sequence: TGTGCCTGGAGTGGGGGGACCTACGAGCAGTACTTC.

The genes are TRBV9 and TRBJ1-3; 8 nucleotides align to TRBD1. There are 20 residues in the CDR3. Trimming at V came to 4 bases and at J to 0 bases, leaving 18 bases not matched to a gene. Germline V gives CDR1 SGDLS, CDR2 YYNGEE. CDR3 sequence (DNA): TGTGCCAGCAGCACACATCCCGGGACAGGACGTTATAGCTCTGGAAACACCATATATTTT. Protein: CASSTHPGTGRYSSGNTIYF.